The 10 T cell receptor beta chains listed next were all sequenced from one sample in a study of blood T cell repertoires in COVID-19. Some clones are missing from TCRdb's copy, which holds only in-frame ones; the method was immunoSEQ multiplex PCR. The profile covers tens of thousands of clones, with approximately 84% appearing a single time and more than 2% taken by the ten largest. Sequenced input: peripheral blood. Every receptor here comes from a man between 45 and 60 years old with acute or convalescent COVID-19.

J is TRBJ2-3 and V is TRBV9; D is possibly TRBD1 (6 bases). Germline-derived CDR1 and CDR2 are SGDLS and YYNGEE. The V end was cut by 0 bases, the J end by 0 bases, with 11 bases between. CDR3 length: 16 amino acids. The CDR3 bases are TGTGCCAGCAGCGTAGGTGGACAGACTAGCACAGATACGCAGTATTTT. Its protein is CASSVGGQTSTDTQYF.

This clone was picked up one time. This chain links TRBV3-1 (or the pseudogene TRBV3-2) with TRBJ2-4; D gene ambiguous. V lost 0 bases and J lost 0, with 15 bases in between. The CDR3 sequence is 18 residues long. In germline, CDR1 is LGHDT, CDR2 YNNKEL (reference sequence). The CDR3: CASSQDSGRILAKNIQYF. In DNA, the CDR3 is TGTGCCAGCAGCCAAGATTCGGGTCGAATACTAGCCAAAAACATTCAGTACTTC.

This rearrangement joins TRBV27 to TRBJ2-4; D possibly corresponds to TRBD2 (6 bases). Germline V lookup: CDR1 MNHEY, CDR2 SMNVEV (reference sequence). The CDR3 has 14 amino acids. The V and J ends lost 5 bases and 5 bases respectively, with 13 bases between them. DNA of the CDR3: TGTGCCAGCAGTACATACGCTAGCGAAAACATTCAGTACTTC. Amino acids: CASSTYASENIQYF.

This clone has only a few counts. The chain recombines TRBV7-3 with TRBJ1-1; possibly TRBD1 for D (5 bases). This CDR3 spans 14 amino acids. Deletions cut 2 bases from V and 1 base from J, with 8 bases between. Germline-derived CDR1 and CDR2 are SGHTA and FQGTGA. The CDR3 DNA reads TGTGCCAGCAGCTTACAGGGATCGAACACTGAAGCTTTCTTT. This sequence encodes CASSLQGSNTEAFF.

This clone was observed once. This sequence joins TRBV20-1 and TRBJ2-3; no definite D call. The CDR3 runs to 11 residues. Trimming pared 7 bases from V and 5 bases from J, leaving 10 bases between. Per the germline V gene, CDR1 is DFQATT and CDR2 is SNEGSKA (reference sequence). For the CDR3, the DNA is TGCAGTGGCGAGGTGGAAGATACGCAGTATTTT. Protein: CSGEVEDTQYF.

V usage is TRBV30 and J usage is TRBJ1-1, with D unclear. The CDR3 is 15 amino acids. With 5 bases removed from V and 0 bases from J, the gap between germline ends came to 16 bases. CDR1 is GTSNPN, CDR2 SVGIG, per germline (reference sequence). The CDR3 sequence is CAWGQHSNMNTEAFF. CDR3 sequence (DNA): TGTGCCTGGGGTCAGCACAGCAACATGAACACTGAAGCTTTCTTT.

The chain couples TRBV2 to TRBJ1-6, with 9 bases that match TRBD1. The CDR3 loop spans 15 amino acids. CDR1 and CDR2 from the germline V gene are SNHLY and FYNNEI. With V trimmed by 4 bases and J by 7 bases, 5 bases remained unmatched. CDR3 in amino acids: CASSVRQGGNSPLHF. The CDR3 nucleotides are TGTGCCAGCAGTGTCCGACAGGGGGGGAATTCACCCCTCCACTTT.

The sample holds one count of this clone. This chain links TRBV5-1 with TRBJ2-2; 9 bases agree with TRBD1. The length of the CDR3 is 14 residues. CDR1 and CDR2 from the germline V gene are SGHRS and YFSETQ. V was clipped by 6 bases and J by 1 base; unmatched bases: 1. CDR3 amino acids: CASNRGQNTGELFF. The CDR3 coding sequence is TGCGCCAGCAACAGGGGGCAGAACACCGGGGAGCTGTTTTTT.

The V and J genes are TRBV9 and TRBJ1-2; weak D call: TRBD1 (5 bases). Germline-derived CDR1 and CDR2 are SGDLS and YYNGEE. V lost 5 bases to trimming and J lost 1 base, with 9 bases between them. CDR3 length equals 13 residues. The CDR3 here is CASRADSNYGYTF. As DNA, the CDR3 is TGTGCCAGCAGAGCCGACAGTAACTATGGCTACACCTTC.

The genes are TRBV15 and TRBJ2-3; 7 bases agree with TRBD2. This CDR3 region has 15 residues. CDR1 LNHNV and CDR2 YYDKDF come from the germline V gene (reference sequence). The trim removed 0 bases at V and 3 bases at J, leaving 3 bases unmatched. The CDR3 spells CATSRDSGLTDTQYF. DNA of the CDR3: TGTGCCACCAGCAGAGATAGCGGGTTGACAGATACGCAGTATTTT. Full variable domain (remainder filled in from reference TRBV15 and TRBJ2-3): DAMVIQNPRYQVTQFGKPVTLSCSQTLNHNVMYWYQQKSSQAPKLLFHYYDKDFNNEADTPDNFQSRRPNTSFCFLDIRSPGLGDTAMYLCATSRDSGLTDTQYFGPGTRLTVL.